Presented here are 21 T cell receptor beta chains from one specimen sequenced in a study of T cell responses to AZD1222 COVID-19 vaccine. Profiled with immunoSEQ multiplex PCR; TCRdb holds only in-frame clones, not every one. The data show about 200,000 clones, more than 90% seen once. The specimen comprised peripheral blood, sampled 28 days after the second dose of the MenACWY control vaccine. The receptors come from an adult who received the MenACWY meningococcal vaccine as a control.

This chain connects TRBV7-2 to TRBJ1-6; D ambiguous. Germline V gene lookup returns CDR1 SGHTA and CDR2 FQGNSA. V lost 5 bases to trimming and J lost 5 bases, with 4 bases between them. The CDR3 is made up of 12 amino acids. The CDR3 DNA sequence: TGTGCCAGCAGCATGGATAATTCACCCCTCCACTTT. This encodes CASSMDNSPLHF.

The chain couples TRBV16 to TRBJ2-7; D ambiguous. The CDR3 covers 14 residues. Deletions cut 2 bases from V and 1 base from J, with 9 bases between. Germline CDR1 is KGHSY and CDR2 is FQNENV. Written as DNA, the CDR3 is TGTGCCAGCAGCCAACCACACTCGTCCTACGAGCAGTACTTC. Its translation: CASSQPHSSYEQYF.

This sequence joins TRBV14 and TRBJ1-2; no definite D call. The CDR3 totals 14 residues. V was shortened by 4 bases and J by 8 bases, with 17 bases between the two germline ends. CDR1 is SGHDN and CDR2 is FVKESK in the germline V gene. Here the CDR3 DNA reads TGTGCCAGCAGCCCGTTTGGCATACTAGGGGGCTACACCTTC. Amino acids: CASSPFGILGGYTF.

This chain joins TRBV28 and TRBJ2-7; D is undetermined. Germline V CDR1 and CDR2: MDHEN, SYDVKM. The germline V and J ends were trimmed by 6 bases and 2 bases, with 14 bases remaining between them. The CDR3 loop spans 14 amino acids. The CDR3 DNA reads TGTGCCAGCAGCACCGGACGTCCCCCCTACGAGCAGTACTTC. Translating gives CASSTGRPPYEQYF.

V and J are TRBV27 and TRBJ2-5; TRBD1 matches 8 bases. Trimming took 5 bases from V and 4 from J; bases not matched to a gene: 6. The germline V gene has CDR1 MNHEY and CDR2 SMNVEV (reference sequence). The CDR3 is made up of 14 amino acids. The CDR3: CASSTRTGLETQYF. CDR3 bases: TGTGCCAGCAGTACTCGGACAGGGCTAGAGACCCAGTACTTC.

The chain links TRBV5-1 to TRBJ1-3; D possibly corresponds to TRBD1 (5 bases). The CDR3 is 14 amino acids. The germline CDR1 and CDR2 sequences are SGHRS and YFSETQ. The ends were cut back, 0 bases at V and 4 bases at J, with 8 bases in the middle. CDR3 nucleotides: TGCGCCAGCAGCTTGGCGGGGACGGGAAACACCATATATTTT. It codes for CASSLAGTGNTIYF.

This chain connects TRBV19 to TRBJ1-5; D gene ambiguous. Per germline, CDR1 LNHDA and CDR2 SQIVND (reference sequence). Deletions cut 9 bases from V and 7 bases from J, with 19 bases between. The CDR3 has 14 amino acids. The CDR3 region has the DNA TGTGCCAGCAAGTGGGCGGCCGCCCGGCAGCCCCAGCATTTT. Its protein product is CASKWAAARQPQHF.

The chain is built from TRBV24-1 and TRBJ2-3; 8 nucleotides agree with TRBD1. The CDR3 is 15 residues long. The germline V gene encodes CDR1 KGHDR and CDR2 SFDVKD. The junction had 3 bases not matched to a gene; V was cut back by 0 bases and J by 5 bases. CDR3 loop: CATSDLSGGRDTQYF. The CDR3 coding sequence is TGTGCCACCAGTGATTTGTCAGGGGGCAGAGATACGCAGTATTTT.

The chain uses TRBV5-6 and TRBJ1-5, with 7 bases that match TRBD1. The CDR3 contains 16 residues. The junction had 9 bases not matched to a gene; V was cut back by 4 bases and J by 2 bases. Germline-derived CDR1 and CDR2 are SGHDT and YYEEEE. CDR3 DNA sequence: TGTGCCAGCAGCGGTTACAGGGGCGGCGGCAATCAGCCCCAGCATTTT. This encodes CASSGYRGGGNQPQHF.

The V and J genes are TRBV7-8 and TRBJ1-6; D is undetermined. Trimming pared 3 bases from V and 0 bases from J, leaving 12 bases between. Germline-derived CDR1 and CDR2 are SGHVS and FQNEAQ. The CDR3 consists of 17 residues. CDR3 coding DNA: TGTGCCAGCAGCTTGTTGACATTGAGCTCCTATAATTCACCCCTCCACTTT. Its translation is CASSLLTLSSYNSPLHF.

This chain connects TRBV10-3 to TRBJ2-5; 8 bases are shared with TRBD2. The CDR3 is 16 amino acids. The trim removed 2 bases at V and 0 bases at J, leaving 5 bases unmatched. Germline V CDR1 and CDR2: ENHRY, SYGVKD. The chain's CDR3 is CAISEGLAGNQETQYF. CDR3 DNA: TGTGCCATCAGTGAGGGGCTAGCGGGTAACCAAGAGACCCAGTACTTC.

The chain employs TRBV11-2 and TRBJ1-5, with 9 positions matching TRBD1. Trimming cost V 5 bases and J 10 bases; bases outside gene matches: 9. This CDR3 contains 14 residues. Germline CDR1 SGHAT, CDR2 FQNNGV. The CDR3 spells CASSRGTGNGPQHF. The CDR3, as DNA: TGTGCCAGCAGCCGGGGGACAGGGAATGGCCCCCAGCATTTT.

The chain employs TRBV6-2 or TRBV6-3 and TRBJ2-3; D remains ambiguous. This CDR3 region has 15 residues. V was cut by 2 bases and J by 0 bases, with 9 bases left in between. Germline assignment: CDR1 MNHEY and CDR2 SVGEGT. The CDR3 DNA reads TGTGCCAGCAGTTACCGGACGGCCAGCACAGATACGCAGTATTTT. The encoded protein is CASSYRTASTDTQYF.

The chain couples TRBV9 to TRBJ1-1; the D is unclear. V was pared by 0 bases and J by 2 bases, with 11 bases between. This CDR3 is 15 amino acids long. From germline, CDR1 is SGDLS and CDR2 YYNGEE. CDR3 sequence: CASSVGPGRNTEAFF. The CDR3 DNA follows: TGTGCCAGCAGCGTAGGGCCGGGGAGAAACACTGAAGCTTTCTTT.

The CDR3 nucleotides read TGTGCCAGTAGTGATGTTTCTGGAAACACCATATATTTT. Protein sequence: CASSDVSGNTIYF. The chain couples TRBV19 to TRBJ1-3; D gene ambiguous. From germline, CDR1 is LNHDA and CDR2 SQIVND (reference sequence). Trimming removed 5 bases from V and 1 base from J, with 6 bases in between. The CDR3 has 13 amino acids. Full variable domain (outside the CDR3, taken from reference TRBV19 and TRBJ1-3): DGGITQSPKYLFRKEGQNVTLSCEQNLNHDAMYWYRQDPGQGLRLIYYSQIVNDFQKGDIAEGYSVSREKKESFPLTVTSAQKNPTAFYLCASSDVSGNTIYFGEGSWLTVV.

The gene calls are TRBV10-3 and TRBJ1-5; D is undetermined. The CDR3 sequence is 14 residues long. Looked up from germline, CDR1 is ENHRY and CDR2 is SYGVKD. Trimming stripped 0 bases from V and 3 bases from J, with 6 bases between. The CDR3 sequence is CAISESRNNQPQHF. The CDR3, as DNA: TGTGCCATCAGTGAGTCGAGGAACAATCAGCCCCAGCATTTT.

The rearrangement links TRBV6-2 or TRBV6-3 to TRBJ1-2, with 7 bases matching TRBD1. The germline V gene has CDR1 MNHEY and CDR2 SVGEGT. J was trimmed by 4 bases and V by 0 bases; bases with no gene match: 11. The CDR3 is 17 residues long. The chain's CDR3 is CASSYSGADRVFYGYTF. CDR3 coding DNA: TGTGCCAGCAGTTACTCCGGCGCTGACAGGGTATTCTATGGCTACACCTTC.

The chain has TRBV4-1 and TRBJ2-4, with D perhaps matching TRBD2 (7 bases). V lost 3 bases, J lost 11 bases, and 17 bases lay in between. CDR3 length equals 14 residues. From germline, CDR1 is MGHRA and CDR2 YSYEKL. The CDR3 nucleotides read TGCGCCAGCAGCCATACCGAATCGGGGGGCCTTCAGTACTTC. Translating gives CASSHTESGGLQYF.

The chain has TRBV28 and TRBJ1-2; 7 bases fit TRBD1. V lost 2 bases, J lost 4 bases, and 4 bases stayed unmatched. Germline assignment: CDR1 MDHEN and CDR2 SYDVKM. The CDR3 runs 14 residues. The CDR3 DNA sequence: TGTGCCAGCAGTTTACCCGGACAGGCCTATGGCTACACCTTC. It yields the protein CASSLPGQAYGYTF.

This chain uses TRBV19 with TRBJ1-5; 7 bases fit TRBD1. Per the germline V gene, CDR1 is LNHDA and CDR2 is SQIVND (reference sequence). The CDR3 totals 16 residues. V lost 2 bases and J lost 0; bases outside the gene matches: 4. DNA for the CDR3: TGTGCCAGTAGTATAACCGGACAGGTTAGCAATCAGCCCCAGCATTTT. Translated, it gives CASSITGQVSNQPQHF.

This chain joins TRBV7-2 and TRBJ1-3; the D gene is possibly TRBD1 (5 bases). The CDR3 covers 15 residues. Germline values: CDR1 SGHTA, CDR2 FQGNSA. Trimming took off 5 bases at V and 5 bases at J, with 16 bases between the two ends. For the CDR3, the DNA is TGTGCCAGCAGCCCGCGGGGGGTACGCCGAAACACCATATATTTT. Translating gives CASSPRGVRRNTIYF.